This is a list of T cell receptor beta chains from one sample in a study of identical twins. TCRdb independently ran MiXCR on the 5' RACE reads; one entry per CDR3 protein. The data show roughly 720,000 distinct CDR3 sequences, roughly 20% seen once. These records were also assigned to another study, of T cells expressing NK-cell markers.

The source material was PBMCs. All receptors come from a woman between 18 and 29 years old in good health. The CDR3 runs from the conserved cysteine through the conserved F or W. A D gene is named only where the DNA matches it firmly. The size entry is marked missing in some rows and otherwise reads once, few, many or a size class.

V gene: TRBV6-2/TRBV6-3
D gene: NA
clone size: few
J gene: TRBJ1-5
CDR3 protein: CASSYSKAIQPQHF
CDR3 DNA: TGTGCCAGCAGTTACTCGAAAGCCATTCAGCCCCAGCATTTT

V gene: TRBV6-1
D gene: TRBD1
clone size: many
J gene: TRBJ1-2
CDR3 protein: CASTDWGQGNGYTF
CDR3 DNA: TGTGCCAGCACCGACTGGGGACAGGGAAATGGCTACACCTTC

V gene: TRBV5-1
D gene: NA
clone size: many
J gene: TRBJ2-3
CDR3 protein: CASRGVTGTDTQYF
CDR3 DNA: TGCGCCAGCAGAGGGGTAACCGGCACAGATACGCAGTATTTT

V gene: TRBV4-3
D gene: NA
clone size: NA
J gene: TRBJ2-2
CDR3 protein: CASRSSGTGELFF
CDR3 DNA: TGCGCCAGCAGATCCAGCGGGACCGGGGAGCTGTTTTTT

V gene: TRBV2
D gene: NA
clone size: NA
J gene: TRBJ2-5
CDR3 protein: CASSDVGETQYF
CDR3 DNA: TGTGCCAGCAGTGATGTAGGAGAGACCCAGTACTTC

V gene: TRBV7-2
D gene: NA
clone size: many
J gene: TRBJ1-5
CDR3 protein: CASSLEVHGNQPQHF
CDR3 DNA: TGTGCCAGCAGCTTAGAGGTTCATGGCAATCAGCCCCAGCATTTT

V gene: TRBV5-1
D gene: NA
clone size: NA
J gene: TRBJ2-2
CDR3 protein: CASSLGGTAAHGELFF
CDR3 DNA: TGCGCCAGCAGCTTGGGGGGGACGGCCGCTCACGGGGAGCTGTTTTTT

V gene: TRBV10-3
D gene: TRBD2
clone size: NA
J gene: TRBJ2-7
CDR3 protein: CANSGGSYEQYF
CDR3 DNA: TGTGCCAACAGCGGGGGCTCCTACGAGCAGTACTTC

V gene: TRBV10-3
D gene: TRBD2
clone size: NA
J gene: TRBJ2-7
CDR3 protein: CAISEHRTGTSARWEQYF
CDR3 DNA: TGTGCCATCAGTGAGCATAGGACCGGGACTAGCGCCCGCTGGGAGCAGTACTTC

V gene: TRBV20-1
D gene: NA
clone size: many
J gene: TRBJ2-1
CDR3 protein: CSAANPGHSSYNEQFF
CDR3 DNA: TGCAGTGCTGCCAACCCGGGACATAGCTCCTACAATGAGCAGTTCTTC

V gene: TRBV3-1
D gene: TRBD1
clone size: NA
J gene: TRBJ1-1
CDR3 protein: CASSHLGGRDTEAFF
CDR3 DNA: TGTGCCAGCAGCCATCTAGGGGGCAGGGACACTGAAGCTTTCTTT

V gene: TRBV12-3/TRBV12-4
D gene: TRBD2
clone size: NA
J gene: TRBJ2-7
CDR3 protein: CASSFRLADNEQYF
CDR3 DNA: TGTGCCAGCAGTTTTAGGCTAGCGGATAACGAGCAGTACTTC

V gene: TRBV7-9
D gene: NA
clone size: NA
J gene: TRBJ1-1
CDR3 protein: CASSLDPRAEAFF
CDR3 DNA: TGTGCCAGCAGCTTAGATCCCCGTGCTGAAGCTTTCTTT

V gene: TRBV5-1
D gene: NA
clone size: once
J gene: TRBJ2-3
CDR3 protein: CASSLGVHTDTQYF
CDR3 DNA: TGCGCCAGCAGCTTGGGAGTACACACAGATACGCAGTATTTT